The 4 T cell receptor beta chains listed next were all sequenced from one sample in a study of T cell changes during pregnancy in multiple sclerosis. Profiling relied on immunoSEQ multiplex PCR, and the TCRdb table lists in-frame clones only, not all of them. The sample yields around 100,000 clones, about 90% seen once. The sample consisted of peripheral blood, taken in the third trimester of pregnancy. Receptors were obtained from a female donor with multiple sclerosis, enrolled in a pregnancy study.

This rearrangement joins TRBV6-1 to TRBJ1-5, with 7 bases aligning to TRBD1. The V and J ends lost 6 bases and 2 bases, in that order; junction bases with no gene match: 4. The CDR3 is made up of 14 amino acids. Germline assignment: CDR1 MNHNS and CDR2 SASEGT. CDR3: CASSLQGGNQPQHF. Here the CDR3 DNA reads TGTGCCAGCAGCCTGCAGGGGGGCAATCAGCCCCAGCATTTT.

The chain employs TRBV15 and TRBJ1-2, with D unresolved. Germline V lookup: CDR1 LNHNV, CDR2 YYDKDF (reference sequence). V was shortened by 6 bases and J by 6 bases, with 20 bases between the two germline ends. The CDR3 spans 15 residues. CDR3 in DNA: TGTGCCACCAGACAACGTACTGAGGGAAACAATGGCTACACCTTC. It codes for CATRQRTEGNNGYTF.

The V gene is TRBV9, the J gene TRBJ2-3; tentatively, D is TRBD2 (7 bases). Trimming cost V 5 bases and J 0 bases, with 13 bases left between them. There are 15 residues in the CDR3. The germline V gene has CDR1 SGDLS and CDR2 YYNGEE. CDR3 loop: CASRRRGASTDTQYF. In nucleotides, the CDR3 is TGTGCCAGCAGACGCCGGGGGGCGAGCACAGATACGCAGTATTTT.

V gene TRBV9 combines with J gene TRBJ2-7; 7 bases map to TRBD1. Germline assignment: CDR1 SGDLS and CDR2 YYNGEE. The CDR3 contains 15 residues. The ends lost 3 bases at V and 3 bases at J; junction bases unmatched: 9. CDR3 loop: CASSASTGRSYEQYF. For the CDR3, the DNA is TGTGCCAGCAGCGCCTCGACAGGGCGTAGCTACGAGCAGTACTTC.